Listed here are 16 T cell receptor beta chains from one sample, sequenced in a study of blood T cell repertoires in COVID-19. Assay: immunoSEQ multiplex PCR; the TCRdb copy retains only in-frame clones and omits some. The sample carries roughly 99,000 clones, approximately 84% recorded once. Sequenced: peripheral blood. These receptors were taken from a human donor in a cohort sampled during active COVID-19.

This rearrangement joins TRBV4-3 to TRBJ1-1, with TRBD1 as a possible D gene (5 bases). V was shortened by 1 base and J by 6 bases, with 15 bases between the two germline ends. CDR1 and CDR2 from the germline V gene are LGHNA and YSLEER. This CDR3 contains 15 residues. The CDR3 loop reads CASSQGVRVRSEAFF. The CDR3 DNA reads TGCGCCAGCAGCCAAGGTGTCAGGGTCAGATCTGAAGCTTTCTTT.

The chain links TRBV7-2 to TRBJ2-3; D perhaps matches TRBD2 (5 bases). CDR3 length: 17 amino acids. V was clipped by 1 base and J by 0 bases, with 14 bases between them. Germline V lookup: CDR1 SGHTA, CDR2 FQGNSA. CDR3 sequence: CASSLGPLGGSTDTQYF. The CDR3 nucleotides read TGTGCCAGCAGCTTAGGCCCCTTGGGCGGGAGCACAGATACGCAGTATTTT.

The chain uses TRBV6-5 and TRBJ2-2; TRBD2 agrees at 7 bases. Germline CDR1 is MNHEY and CDR2 is SVGAGI. V gave up 7 bases and J gave up 15 bases; unmatched junction bases: 17. The CDR3 has 14 amino acids. CDR3 DNA: TGTGCCAGCAATCCAGAAGGTGGCGGGAGCGAGTTGTTTTTT. It yields the protein CASNPEGGGSELFF.

The chain links TRBV7-8 to TRBJ2-7; TRBD2 agrees at 9 bases. CDR3 length: 18 amino acids. The trim removed 4 bases at V and 2 bases at J, leaving 15 bases unmatched. Germline CDR1 and CDR2: SGHVS and FQNEAQ. CDR3 sequence (DNA): TGTGCCAGCAGCTCGGTGACTAGCGGAGGGCCGAGGGCCTACGAGCAGTACGTC. Translated, it gives CASSSVTSGGPRAYEQYV.

The sample holds many counts of this clone. The V gene is TRBV3-1 (or the pseudogene TRBV3-2), the J gene TRBJ1-5; D is unclear. CDR3 length equals 14 residues. Trimming shortened V by 0 bases and J by 4 bases, and 7 bases separated the two germline ends. From germline, CDR1 is LGHDT and CDR2 YNNKEL (reference sequence). The CDR3 DNA reads TGTGCCAGCAGCCAAGATCCGGGAAATCAGCCCCAGCATTTT. Translation: CASSQDPGNQPQHF.

This clone was seen at least ten times. In the same sample, other DNA sequences code for this CDR3. This rearrangement joins TRBV30 to TRBJ2-7; D perhaps matches TRBD2 (6 bases). CDR1 is GTSNPN, CDR2 SVGIG, per germline (reference sequence). The CDR3 covers 13 residues. V was trimmed by 0 bases and J by 6 bases, leaving 12 bases between them. The CDR3 DNA sequence: TGTGCCTGGAGTGTACGGTCCGGGAGCGAGCAGTACGTC. This gives the protein CAWSVRSGSEQYV.

This clone was counted between two and nine times. The chain combines TRBV7-3 with TRBJ1-6, with 7 nucleotides matching TRBD1. V lost 7 bases to trimming and J lost 2 bases; unmatched junction nucleotides: 8. Germline values: CDR1 SGHTA, CDR2 FQGTGA. The CDR3 totals 16 residues. The CDR3 here is CASTAEGQPYNSPLHF. CDR3 coding DNA: TGTGCCAGCACGGCGGAGGGACAGCCCTATAATTCACCCCTCCACTTT.

This rearrangement joins TRBV6-2 or TRBV6-3 to TRBJ2-1, with TRBD1 as a possible D gene (6 bases). With 6 bases removed from V and 4 bases from J, the gap between germline ends came to 16 bases. The germline V gene encodes CDR1 MNHEY and CDR2 SVGEGT. This CDR3 has 15 residues. In DNA, the CDR3 is TGTGCCAGCAGCCCCGATGGACAGAAGTACAATGAGCAGTTCTTC. It is translated as CASSPDGQKYNEQFF.

V usage is TRBV19 and J usage is TRBJ2-2; D remains unclear. CDR1 is LNHDA and CDR2 is SQIVND in the germline V gene (reference sequence). The CDR3 sequence is 13 residues long. V lost 3 bases to trimming and J lost 2 bases, with 4 bases between them. Here the CDR3 DNA reads TGTGCCAGTAGTATCGTAAACACCGGGGAGCTGTTTTTT. Protein: CASSIVNTGELFF.

The gene calls are TRBV5-1 and TRBJ1-2, with TRBD1 matching over 7 bases. The CDR3 length is 16 residues. Trimming cost V 0 bases and J 1 base; bases outside gene matches: 6. Germline-derived CDR1 and CDR2 are SGHRS and YFSETQ. CDR3: CASSLAVGTVNYGYTF. In nucleotides, the CDR3 is TGCGCCAGCAGCTTGGCCGTCGGGACAGTTAACTATGGCTACACCTTC. Variable domain in full (rest from reference TRBV5-1 and TRBJ1-2): KAGVTQTPRYLIKTRGQQVTLSCSPISGHRSVSWYQQTPGQGLQFLFEYFSETQRNKGNFPGRFSGRQFSNSRSEMNVSTLELGDSALYLCASSLAVGTVNYGYTFGSGTRLTVV.

The J gene is TRBJ2-1, the V gene TRBV29-1; the D gene is possibly TRBD2 (5 bases). Germline loops: CDR1 SQVTM, CDR2 ANQGSEA. The CDR3 is 10 residues long. The V end lost 3 bases, the J end lost 10 bases, and 7 bases lay between the germline ends. The CDR3 sequence is CSVEGREQFF. The CDR3 bases are TGCAGCGTTGAGGGGAGAGAGCAGTTCTTC.

The rearrangement uses TRBV12-1 and TRBJ2-3; TRBD1 is taken as the D call from the table, unchecked against the DNA. TRBV12-1 is listed as a pseudogene. This CDR3 region has 18 residues. CDR3 nucleotides: TGTGCCAGCAGCTTTCGAAACACTCAGGGGGCCGGCACAGATACGCAGTATTTT. It is translated as CASSFRNTQGAGTDTQYF.

This CDR3 is CASSQGAGGAGEQYF. The DNA of the CDR3 is TGCGCCAGCAGCCAGGGGGCAGGGGGTGCCGGCGAGCAGTACTTC. The genes are TRBV4-1 and TRBJ2-7, with 7 bases fitting TRBD1. Germline lookup yields CDR1 MGHRA and CDR2 YSYEKL. The trim removed 3 bases at V and 6 bases at J, leaving 11 bases unmatched. The CDR3 has 15 amino acids.

The rearrangement links TRBV6-6 to TRBJ1-1, with TRBD1 matching 9 bases. V trimming: 6 bases; J trimming: 6 bases; junction bases outside the gene matches: 11. Germline V gives CDR1 MNHNY, CDR2 SVGAGI (reference sequence). The CDR3 runs 15 residues. CDR3 region: CASSRPGQGFSEAFF. CDR3 bases: TGTGCCAGCAGCCGACCCGGACAGGGGTTTTCTGAAGCTTTCTTT.

V and J are TRBV13 and TRBJ2-1, with 12 positions matching TRBD2. The CDR3 covers 15 residues. J gave up 3 bases and V 7 bases, and 4 bases lay outside the gene matches. Germline CDR1 is PRHDT and CDR2 is FYEKMQ (reference sequence). This CDR3 reads CASTLTSGSYNEQFF. CDR3 bases: TGTGCCAGCACCTTGACTAGCGGGAGCTACAATGAGCAGTTCTTC.

This chain joins TRBV7-9 and TRBJ2-3; possibly TRBD1 for D (5 bases). The CDR3 totals 14 residues. The ends were cut back, 4 bases at V and 2 bases at J, with 10 bases in the middle. Looked up from germline, CDR1 is SEHNR and CDR2 is FQNEAQ (reference sequence). The CDR3 protein is CASSSRGVTDTQYF. CDR3 DNA: TGTGCCAGCAGCTCTAGGGGCGTCACAGATACGCAGTATTTT.